These 7 T cell receptor beta chains share one sample of origin, sequenced in a study of T cells expressing NK-cell markers. TCRdb re-called the 5' RACE reads, yielding one record per CDR3 amino acid sequence without DNA. The sample shows some 140,000 distinct CDR3 sequences, and 37% sits with its ten largest clones. Sequenced material: blood T cells: a sorted CD56 or NKG2C T cell subset, CD4+ or CD8+ T cells, or bulk PBMC T cells (not recorded which). The source of these receptors is a woman between 45 and 65 years old in good health.

V and J are TRBV7-6 and TRBJ2-1; with no DNA, the TCRdb D assignment of TRBD2 cannot be verified. In germline, CDR1 is SGHVS, CDR2 FNYEAQ. The CDR3 is 15 amino acids. The CDR3 sequence: CASSEEGPKYNEQFF.

The chain has TRBV20-1 and TRBJ2-2. The germline V gene has CDR1 DFQATT and CDR2 SNEGSKA (reference sequence). The length of the CDR3 is 13 residues. CDR3 sequence reads: CSAIFGNTGELFF.

The chain employs TRBV20-1 and TRBJ2-5; TCRdb indicates TRBD2, and absent DNA this call remains unverified. This CDR3 is built from 18 residues. The germline CDR1 and CDR2 sequences are DFQATT and SNEGSKA (reference sequence). The CDR3 spells CSARDSLAGGGPQETQYF.

The chain uses TRBV12-3 or TRBV12-4 and TRBJ2-1; TCRdb's assignment of TRBD1 cannot be checked, as there is no DNA. This CDR3 contains 12 residues. The CDR3 spells CASSSAPSTLFF.

The chain employs TRBV5-1 and TRBJ1-5; TCRdb selects TRBD1, and the lack of DNA leaves this call unchecked. Germline CDR1 SGHRS, CDR2 YFSETQ. The CDR3 length is 15 residues. The CDR3 sequence is CASSLEAGVDQPQHF.

The rearrangement joins TRBV12-3 or TRBV12-4 to TRBJ2-2; TCRdb outputs TRBD2, but without DNA this stays unchecked. CDR3 length: 19 amino acids. CDR3 protein: CASSLIRLPRAGRTGELFF.

The chain uses TRBV4-1 and TRBJ2-1; TCRdb's D call, TRBD2, is unchecked because there is no DNA. CDR3 length: 13 amino acids. Germline loops: CDR1 MGHRA, CDR2 YSYEKL. This chain's CDR3 is CASSLQAGNEQFF.